The entry below describes one T cell receptor beta chain. Its target is not known. There are 14 residues in the CDR3. Looked up from germline, CDR1 is MNHEY and CDR2 is SMNVEV (reference sequence). V was clipped by 4 bases and J by 12 bases, with 19 bases between them. Generated by immunoSEQ multiplex PCR, the TCRdb table keeps only in-frame clones and is missing some. Of about 350,000 clones in the sample, approximately 86% were seen once. The data were obtained in a study of Ad26.COV2.S vaccination and SARS-CoV-2 variants. Overall study context: In the COV1001 trial, the donor was in the Ad26.COV2.S arm. Participants got Ad26.COV2.S intramuscularly, once or twice 56 days apart.

Described treatment: roughly 18 received Ad26.COV2.S at low or high dose, single or two shots; about 5 received placebo; per-sample allocation not given. Sample collection was performed on day 63 after the first vaccine or placebo injection. Study results and limitations: Non-spike TCR breadth showed similarity between vaccine and placebo recipients. Vaccinees reportedly had broad spike-specific CD8+ and CD4+ T cell responses.

The sequenced sample was peripheral blood, obtained in a trial of Ad26.COV2.S vaccine versus placebo. This chain joins TRBV27 and TRBJ2-1; weak D call: TRBD2 (6 bases). The receptor's source is a person aged 18-65 years who received the Ad26.COV2.S COVID-19 vaccine or a placebo. The CDR3 nucleotides read TGTGCCAGCAGTTCAAGGGGAGGAGACCAAGGGCAGTTCTTC. Translation: CASSSRGGDQGQFF.